The entry that follows covers one T cell receptor (beta chain) sequence. This clonotype was seen at least ten times. Its antigen is unknown. It has no much larger one-base neighbor in the sample; base qualities were not kept. The data are from a study of blood T cells in healthy people across ages (dated by TCRdb to the mid-2010s). About the study as a whole: In model experiments, roughly one uniquely barcoded TCR beta cDNA molecule per two T cells was captured by template switching. Age-related changes in TCR beta repertoire diversity were measured in the study by deep sequencing normalized with unique cDNA molecular identifiers. Donors were grouped into four age groups: young (average 16 years), middle-aged (39), aged (62) and long-lived (approximately 78). Donors of different ages were randomly distributed across sequencing lanes to avoid experimental bias. Using the same blood draw, the study looked at two additional independent replicas of 1 million unique cDNA reads for two donors, one aged 18 to 30 and the other aged 80 or older.

General findings and caveats noted by the study authors: Compared with the aged group, more naive CD4+ T cells, fewer expanded clones and increased TCR diversity were shown by the long-lived group, suggesting age selection. Because profiling used bulk unsorted PBMCs, naive and antigen-experienced compartments could not be compared conclusively. Observed TCR beta diversity per million T cells fell roughly linearly with age, and a significant reduction was already apparent by age around 40. Observed TCR beta diversity correlated strongly with the percentage of naive T cells measured by flow cytometry. The CMV infection status of donors was not known, potentially confounding age-related changes in expanded clonotypes. Total diversity estimates from one million sequenced T cells were considered lower bounds and underestimates.

The roughly 38 donors, aged about 6 to 95 years, were systemically healthy Caucasian individuals from Russia. Around 9.7 milliliters of peripheral blood were collected from each donor into EDTA-treated Vacutainer tubes. Ficoll-Paque density-gradient centrifugation was used to isolate PBMCs, with at least 7 million per sample. Total RNA, at least 6 micrograms per sample, was extracted from PBMCs with Trizol reagent. Naive CD45RAhigh/CD27high T cell percentages were measured by flow cytometry on a PBMC aliquot from every donor. The library came from 5' RACE. Sequencing took place on an Illumina HiSeq 2500. A second PCR of about 7 to 12 cycles was performed with a sample-barcoded 5' primer and a J-beta primer mix. Each TCR beta cDNA molecule received a unique molecular identifier from a template-switch 5' adaptor carrying 12 random nucleotides. Each sample yielded at least 3 million CDR3-containing paired-end reads. The Mint cDNA synthesis kit, primed by a TRBC-specific oligonucleotide, was used to synthesize first-strand cDNA from all RNA. Following uracil-DNA glycosylase treatment, a first 18-cycle PCR with universal primers M1SS and BC2_uni_R was performed on all cDNA. The source study handled its data this way. For normalization, 1 million high-quality reads, each with a distinct molecular identifier, were randomly selected from each sample. Instead of being binned into consensus sequences, reads with shared molecular identifiers were discarded. CDR3 identification, clonotype clustering and error correction used MiTCR with a Q25 quality threshold and the strictest error-elimination algorithm. A nonparametric unseen species model with Euler transformation was used to estimate a lower bound on total TCR beta diversity. In TCRdb, the public reads were trimmed at Q25 with fastp and aligned with MiXCR, with productive beta chains retained. Merged by CDR3 protein, the rows form single entries marked with the most common genes and DNA. The V and J calls were not made by the authors but by TCRdb's processing. In all, the sample holds some 790,000 distinct CDR3 sequences, and under 30% of those were seen once. The ten most abundant clones make up approximately 15% of the sample.

The clonotype originates from a woman aged 80 or over in good health. Sequencing was performed on blood.

The nucleotide sequence is given as TGTGCCAGCAGCCCCCCAACTAGAGGGAAGGAGTTCTTC. The translation is CASSPPTRGKEFF. The chain uses TRBV7-2 and TRBJ2-1, with TRBD2 tentatively as D gene (5 bases match). V and J are truncated by 5 bases and 14 bases respectively, leaving an intervening sequence of 19 bases. Reading from cysteine to phenylalanine, the CDR3 counts 13 amino acids. Of the read, only the CDR3 DNA is kept; its 39 bases are in frame from base 1. Reading the germline V gene gives CDR1 SGHTA and CDR2 FQGNSA.